Each of the 28 T cell receptor beta chains below was sequenced from the same sample in a study of cytomegalovirus exposure and HLA in healthy donors. The PCR ran on 60 Vbeta and 13 Jbeta primers. Using immunoSEQ multiplex PCR, the repertoire was profiled, and TCRdb retains in-frame clones only, with some absent. The table shows around 180,000 clones, with 70% to 85% occurring only once. The specimen sequenced was PBMCs. Receptors originate from a man aged 18 to 35 in good health and CMV-seronegative.

This chain connects TRBV5-5 to TRBJ2-7, with D possibly being TRBD2 (6 bases). V was shortened by 2 bases and J by 0 bases, with 15 bases between the two germline ends. Germline V gene lookup returns CDR1 SGHKS and CDR2 YYEKEE (reference sequence). There are 16 residues in the CDR3. This CDR3 reads CASSFLPGESSYEQYF. The CDR3 DNA reads TGTGCCAGCAGCTTTCTCCCGGGGGAAAGCTCCTACGAGCAGTACTTC.

The rearrangement links TRBV28 to TRBJ2-3, with TRBD1 matching over 9 bases. Trimming cost V 8 bases and J 7 bases; bases outside gene matches: 10. The CDR3 is 14 residues long. The germline CDR1 and CDR2 sequences are MDHEN and SYDVKM. CDR3 nucleotide sequence: TGTGCCAGCGCCGCACAGGGGGCAAGGTATACGCAGTATTTT. It specifies CASAAQGARYTQYF.

The rearrangement links TRBV5-4 to TRBJ2-3; 7 nucleotides line up with TRBD2. Germline CDR1 and CDR2: SGHNT and YYREEE (reference sequence). The CDR3 extends over 17 amino acids. The V gene end was trimmed by 3 bases and the J gene end by 4 bases; junction bases not matched to a gene: 14. DNA for the CDR3: TGTGCCAGCAGCTATGGCACACGCGGGGGTCCCCCAGATACGCAGTATTTT. The encoded protein is CASSYGTRGGPPDTQYF.

V gene TRBV7-2 combines with J gene TRBJ2-7; D might be TRBD2 (6 bases). The CDR3 has 13 amino acids. Trimming removed 5 bases from V and 4 bases from J, with 12 bases in between. Germline V gene data show CDR1 as SGHTA and CDR2 as FQGNSA. CDR3 residues: CASSPIGGYEQYF. The DNA for the CDR3 is TGTGCCAGCAGCCCCATCGGGGGATACGAGCAGTACTTC. The full variable domain, with the rest looked up from reference TRBV7-2 and TRBJ2-7, is GAGVSQSPSNKVTEKGKDVELRCDPISGHTALYWYRQSLGQGLEFLIYFQGNSAPDKSGLPSDRFSAERTGGSVSTLTIQRTQQEDSAVYLCASSPIGGYEQYFGPGTRLTVT.

This sequence joins TRBV5-1 and TRBJ1-1; D gene uncertain. The V end was cut by 2 bases, the J end by 1 base, with 6 bases between. CDR1 and CDR2 (germline): SGHRS, YFSETQ. This CDR3 comprises 13 residues. CDR3 amino acids: CASSFSRNTEAFF. In DNA, the CDR3 is TGCGCCAGCAGCTTTAGCAGGAACACTGAAGCTTTCTTT. Supplemented by reference TRBV5-1 and TRBJ1-1, the full variable domain reads KAGVTQTPRYLIKTRGQQVTLSCSPISGHRSVSWYQQTPGQGLQFLFEYFSETQRNKGNFPGRFSGRQFSNSRSEMNVSTLELGDSALYLCASSFSRNTEAFFGQGTRLTVV.

The chain uses TRBV29-1 and TRBJ1-1; unclear D gene. Germline values: CDR1 SQVTM, CDR2 ANQGSEA. V shed 5 bases and J shed 1 base, with 5 bases lying between them. The CDR3 runs 11 residues. The CDR3 loop reads CSVRGNTEAFF. CDR3 DNA sequence: TGCAGCGTTCGCGGGAACACTGAAGCTTTCTTT. Based on the CDR3 plus reference TRBV29-1 and TRBJ1-1, the full variable domain is SAVISQKPSRDICQRGTSLTIQCQVDSQVTMMFWYRQQPGQSLTLIATANQGSEATYESGFVIDKFPISRPNLTFSTLTVSNMSPEDSSIYLCSVRGNTEAFFGQGTRLTVV.

This clone was observed a single time. The sample contains more than one DNA sequence encoding this CDR3. This chain links TRBV27 with TRBJ1-5; possibly TRBD1 for D (5 bases). Trimming shortened V by 2 bases and J by 4 bases, and 9 bases separated the two germline ends. CDR1 and CDR2 from the germline V gene are MNHEY and SMNVEV (reference sequence). CDR3 length: 14 amino acids. The CDR3, as DNA: TGTGCCAGCAGTTTACAGGGTAGAAATCAGCCCCAGCATTTT. This encodes CASSLQGRNQPQHF.

V gene TRBV5-1 combines with J gene TRBJ2-1, with 9 positions matching TRBD1. Losses at the gene ends were 1 base for V and 4 bases for J; bases not matched to a gene: 15. Germline lookup yields CDR1 SGHRS and CDR2 YFSETQ. The length of the CDR3 is 19 residues. The CDR3 DNA sequence: TGCGCCAGCAGCTTGAGGCCCGGGACAGGGACCTTCGGGTACAATGAGCAGTTCTTC. Amino acids: CASSLRPGTGTFGYNEQFF.

J is TRBJ2-1 and V is TRBV7-9; 7 bases line up with TRBD2. The germline gives CDR1 SEHNR, CDR2 FQNEAQ (reference sequence). This CDR3 comprises 14 residues. The trim removed 5 bases at V and 8 bases at J, leaving 9 bases unmatched. As DNA, the CDR3 is TGTGCCAGCAGCCCCCGGTCTAGCGGCGATGAGCAGTTCTTC. Translated, it gives CASSPRSSGDEQFF.

The rearrangement links TRBV7-2 to TRBJ1-2; 8 nucleotides match TRBD1. CDR3 length: 15 amino acids. With 4 bases clipped from V and 4 bases from J, the junction kept 8 bases outside the gene matches. The germline CDR1 and CDR2 sequences are SGHTA and FQGNSA. CDR3 residues: CASSSKADRAYGYTF. As DNA, the CDR3 is TGTGCCAGCAGCTCGAAAGCGGACAGGGCCTATGGCTACACCTTC.

The chain links TRBV7-9 to TRBJ1-2, with 9 bases matching TRBD1. The junction had 6 bases not matched to a gene; V was cut back by 7 bases and J by 6 bases. Looked up from germline, CDR1 is SEHNR and CDR2 is FQNEAQ (reference sequence). CDR3 length equals 13 residues. The CDR3 loop is CASTIDRGNGYTF. The CDR3 region has the DNA TGTGCCAGCACCATTGACAGGGGGAATGGCTACACCTTC.

This rearrangement joins TRBV27 to TRBJ2-3; 7 bases map to TRBD2. The CDR3 is 16 amino acids. Germline CDR1 reads MNHEY; CDR2 reads SMNVEV (reference sequence). With V trimmed by 3 bases and J by 0 bases, 6 bases remained unmatched. Here the CDR3 DNA reads TGTGCCAGCAGTTTCGGGCGGGGGTTCAGCACAGATACGCAGTATTTT. It translates to CASSFGRGFSTDTQYF.

The rearrangement links TRBV5-1 to TRBJ1-1; D remains ambiguous. V lost 5 bases and J lost 7, with 12 bases in between. Germline V lookup: CDR1 SGHRS, CDR2 YFSETQ. The CDR3 contains 12 residues. CDR3 bases: TGCGCCAGCAGTTTAGATACGGGTGAAGCTTTCTTT. It specifies CASSLDTGEAFF.

This rearrangement joins TRBV15 to TRBJ2-7; D is uncertain. V shed 1 base and J shed 5 bases, with 9 bases lying between them. CDR1 and CDR2 (germline): LNHNV, YYDKDF (reference sequence). The CDR3 contains 13 residues. CDR3 in DNA: TGTGCCACCAGCAGAGTAATTTCCCACGAGCAGTACTTC. The encoded protein is CATSRVISHEQYF. Using reference TRBV15 and TRBJ2-7 for the parts outside the CDR3, the full variable domain is DAMVIQNPRYQVTQFGKPVTLSCSQTLNHNVMYWYQQKSSQAPKLLFHYYDKDFNNEADTPDNFQSRRPNTSFCFLDIRSPGLGDTAMYLCATSRVISHEQYFGPGTRLTVT.

This chain connects TRBV27 to TRBJ1-2; a possible D gene is TRBD1 (6 bases). CDR3 length: 14 residues. V lost 5 bases, J lost 4 bases, and 14 bases lay in between. Germline V gene data show CDR1 as MNHEY and CDR2 as SMNVEV (reference sequence). The CDR3 sequence: CASSHEGVGYGYTF. CDR3 coding DNA: TGTGCCAGCAGTCATGAGGGGGTCGGCTATGGCTACACCTTC.

The chain couples TRBV27 to TRBJ2-3; D not resolved. The CDR3 is 15 residues long. The germline V gene encodes CDR1 MNHEY and CDR2 SMNVEV (reference sequence). V was shortened by 1 base and J by 1 base, with 9 bases between the two germline ends. DNA of the CDR3: TGTGCCAGCAGTTTATATTTACACGGCACAGATACGCAGTATTTT. Its protein product is CASSLYLHGTDTQYF.

The CDR3: CASSEQTGTSGTYEQYF. The CDR3 DNA reads as TGTGCCAGCAGTGAACAGACAGGGACTAGCGGAACCTACGAGCAGTACTTC. The V gene is TRBV6-1, the J gene TRBJ2-7, with TRBD2 matching 11 bases. CDR3 length: 17 residues. J was trimmed by 2 bases and V by 2 bases; bases with no gene match: 8. Per germline, CDR1 MNHNS and CDR2 SASEGT.

The chain recombines TRBV7-9 with TRBJ1-2; 8 positions agree with TRBD1. CDR3 length: 17 amino acids. V trimming: 0 bases; J trimming: 5 bases; junction bases outside the gene matches: 11. Germline CDR1 SEHNR, CDR2 FQNEAQ (reference sequence). This chain's CDR3 is CASSLALTGGGEYGYTF. The CDR3 DNA sequence: TGTGCCAGCAGCTTAGCGCTCACAGGGGGTGGGGAGTATGGCTACACCTTC.

The CDR3 DNA sequence: TGTGCCAGCAGCTTTGGGACAGGGTCTGGAAACACCATATATTTT. Translation: CASSFGTGSGNTIYF. The chain joins TRBV7-9 to TRBJ1-3; 9 positions agree with TRBD1. Germline values: CDR1 SEHNR, CDR2 FQNEAQ (reference sequence). V dropped 3 bases and J dropped 1; count of bases not matched to a gene: 1. CDR3 length: 15 residues. Looking up the rest from reference TRBV7-9 and TRBJ1-3 gives the full variable domain: DTGVSQNPRHKITKRGQNVTFRCDPISEHNRLYWYRQTLGQGPEFLTYFQNEAQLEKSRLLSDRFSAERPKGSFSTLEIQRTEQGDSAMYLCASSFGTGSGNTIYFGEGSWLTVV.

A word on this clone: The sample has other DNA sequences that encode this CDR3 too. The V gene is TRBV5-1, the J gene TRBJ2-2; 7 bases match TRBD1. The CDR3 has 15 residues. The germline gives CDR1 SGHRS, CDR2 YFSETQ. V shed 4 bases, J shed 1 base, and the junction held 4 bases outside the gene matches. DNA of the CDR3: TGCGCCAGCAGCCTTGGGACAGTGAACACCGGGGAGCTGTTTTTT. Translated, it gives CASSLGTVNTGELFF.

This clone appeared once. The V call is TRBV2, the J call TRBJ2-5; the D gene is possibly TRBD2 (6 bases). The CDR3 is 16 residues long. The V end lost 0 bases, the J end lost 1 base, and 12 bases lay between the germline ends. Per germline, CDR1 SNHLY and CDR2 FYNNEI. CDR3 region: CASSEARGGRQETQYF. Written as DNA, the CDR3 is TGTGCCAGCAGTGAAGCGCGGGGCGGGCGCCAAGAGACCCAGTACTTC.

The chain is built from TRBV25-1 and TRBJ2-1; D may be TRBD2 (6 bases). Germline loops: CDR1 MGHDK, CDR2 SYGVNS. V was cut by 3 bases and J by 4 bases, with 19 bases left in between. The CDR3 loop spans 17 amino acids. CDR3 nucleotide sequence: TGTGCCAGCAGTGACCCGACCGGAGGAGGGGTTTACAATGAGCAGTTCTTC. Protein product: CASSDPTGGGVYNEQFF.

Here the CDR3 reads CASNQGVWGYTF. CDR3 coding DNA: TGCGCCAGCAACCAGGGGGTCTGGGGCTACACCTTC. The chain recombines TRBV5-1 with TRBJ1-2; 7 bases line up with TRBD1. The trim removed 6 bases at V and 8 bases at J, leaving 7 bases unmatched. The CDR3 has 12 residues. In germline, CDR1 is SGHRS, CDR2 YFSETQ.

The chain joins TRBV18 to TRBJ2-7, with unresolved D. Germline assignment: CDR1 KGHSH and CDR2 LQKENI. V lost 1 base, J lost 4 bases, and 5 bases lay in between. The CDR3 runs to 12 residues. The CDR3 region is CASSPQQYEQYF. Here the CDR3 DNA reads TGTGCCAGCTCACCACAACAGTACGAGCAGTACTTC.

This clone was picked up one time. The chain combines TRBV5-6 with TRBJ2-1; 8 bases line up with TRBD2. V shed 1 base, J shed 2 bases, and the junction held 5 bases outside the gene matches. CDR1 and CDR2 (germline): SGHDT, YYEEEE. The CDR3 is 16 residues long. The CDR3 DNA reads as TGTGCCAGCAGCTTGTCTGCCGGGGGGGCCTACAATGAGCAGTTCTTC. As protein: CASSLSAGGAYNEQFF.

The rearrangement links TRBV11-3 to TRBJ2-3; 11 bases line up with TRBD2. The trim removed 5 bases at V and 0 bases at J, leaving 4 bases unmatched. The germline V gene encodes CDR1 SGHNT and CDR2 YENEEA. The CDR3 extends over 16 amino acids. In nucleotides, the CDR3 is TGTGCCAGCAGCCCCCGGACTAGCGGGAGCACAGATACGCAGTATTTT. Translated: CASSPRTSGSTDTQYF. Variable domain in full (rest from reference TRBV11-3 and TRBJ2-3): EAGVVQSPRYKIIEKKQPVAFWCNPISGHNTLYWYLQNLGQGPELLIRYENEEAVDDSQLPKDRFSAERLKGVDSTLKIQPAELGDSAVYLCASSPRTSGSTDTQYFGPGTRLTVL.

V and J are TRBV5-4 and TRBJ2-3; D is perhaps TRBD2 (5 bases). The CDR3 runs to 17 residues. V was cut by 5 bases and J by 5 bases, with 24 bases left in between. Germline V gene sequence: CDR1 SGHNT, CDR2 YYREEE (reference sequence). The CDR3 region has the DNA TGTGCCAGCAGTCCCCGTTCCAGAGGGAGCGGTGGAGATACGCAGTATTTT. It specifies CASSPRSRGSGGDTQYF.

The chain has TRBV6-1 and TRBJ2-1; 9 bases map to TRBD2. The CDR3 is 14 residues long. The germline V gene encodes CDR1 MNHNS and CDR2 SASEGT. Germline trimming cut 10 bases from V and 5 bases from J; bases unmatched to any gene: 9. The CDR3 DNA reads as TGTGCCACTGTACCGGGACTAGCAAACAATGAGCAGTTCTTC. Amino acid sequence: CATVPGLANNEQFF.